The 30 T cell receptor beta chains below all came from one sample that was sequenced in a study of T cell responses to AZD1222 COVID-19 vaccine. The method was immunoSEQ multiplex PCR; TCRdb's version includes in-frame clones alone and lacks a portion of them. The sample lists roughly 190,000 clones; under 95% were seen once. Sequencing was performed on peripheral blood, taken on day 0 of AZD1222 vaccination. These TCRs come from an adult in good health.

The V and J genes are TRBV7-9 and TRBJ2-7; TRBD2 matches 7 bases. The CDR3 length is 13 residues. Germline V CDR1 and CDR2: SEHNR, FQNEAQ (reference sequence). With 5 bases clipped from V and 7 bases from J, the junction kept 8 bases outside the gene matches. The DNA of the CDR3 is TGTGCCAGCAGCCTCGGGGCCGGGGGGGAGCAGTACTTC. Translation: CASSLGAGGEQYF.

This chain uses TRBV2 with TRBJ2-7, with 11 bases lining up with TRBD1. The CDR3 is 14 residues long. The V gene end was trimmed by 4 bases and the J gene end by 5 bases; junction bases not matched to a gene: 4. The V gene's germline CDR1 is SNHLY and CDR2 FYNNEI. The CDR3 region is CASSGGQGANEQYF. The DNA of the CDR3 is TGTGCCAGCAGTGGAGGACAGGGGGCAAACGAGCAGTACTTC.

This clone has just a few counts. The CDR3 protein is CAISEPRTSGRASYEQYF. As DNA, the CDR3 is TGTGCCATCAGTGAGCCCCGGACTAGCGGGAGGGCCTCCTACGAGCAGTACTTC. This chain links TRBV10-3 with TRBJ2-7; TRBD2 matches at 15 bases. The V gene end was trimmed by 2 bases and the J gene end by 0 bases; junction bases not matched to a gene: 5. The CDR3 consists of 18 residues. Germline V CDR1 and CDR2: ENHRY, SYGVKD.

The V gene is TRBV3-1 (or the pseudogene TRBV3-2), the J gene TRBJ2-7, with a tentative D call TRBD1 (6 bases). Germline assignment: CDR1 LGHDT and CDR2 YNNKEL (reference sequence). This CDR3 region has 15 residues. Between the trimmed V and J ends, which lost 1 base and 3 bases, there was a span of 13 bases. The CDR3 DNA sequence: TGTGCCAGCAGCCAAGCAGACAGGCGAAACTACGAGCAGTACTTC. Its translation is CASSQADRRNYEQYF.

This clone appeared once. This rearrangement joins TRBV7-8 to TRBJ2-7, with 7 nucleotides matching TRBD1. This CDR3 contains 15 residues. V lost 3 bases and J lost 4; bases outside the gene matches: 9. Germline CDR1 reads SGHVS; CDR2 reads FQNEAQ. DNA for the CDR3: TGTGCCAGCAGCTTTCGTACAGGGGTATCGTACGAGCAGTACTTC. Translating it yields CASSFRTGVSYEQYF.

The chain couples TRBV19 to TRBJ1-1; a possible D gene is TRBD1 (6 bases). The CDR3 loop spans 12 amino acids. V was clipped by 3 bases and J by 8 bases, with 10 bases between them. Germline loops: CDR1 LNHDA, CDR2 SQIVND (reference sequence). Written as DNA, the CDR3 is TGTGCCAGTAGTATGCGGGGGCTCGAAGCTTTCTTT. Translating gives CASSMRGLEAFF. The whole variable domain, remainder taken from reference TRBV19 and TRBJ1-1, is DGGITQSPKYLFRKEGQNVTLSCEQNLNHDAMYWYRQDPGQGLRLIYYSQIVNDFQKGDIAEGYSVSREKKESFPLTVTSAQKNPTAFYLCASSMRGLEAFFGQGTRLTVV.

The rearrangement uses TRBV11-2 and TRBJ1-1, with 11 bases matching TRBD1. CDR1 and CDR2 (germline): SGHAT, FQNNGV. The CDR3 is 16 residues long. The junction had 11 bases not matched to a gene; V was cut back by 6 bases and J by 5 bases. This CDR3 is CASSSGAGTGGTEAFF. CDR3 DNA: TGTGCCAGCAGTTCAGGCGCAGGGACAGGGGGGACTGAAGCTTTCTTT.

The rearrangement joins TRBV7-6 to TRBJ2-3; 7 bases agree with TRBD1. The CDR3 loop spans 15 amino acids. The trim removed 3 bases at V and 2 bases at J, leaving 5 bases unmatched. The V gene's germline CDR1 is SGHVS and CDR2 FNYEAQ. The CDR3 region has the DNA TGTGCCAGCAGCTTGACAGGGAAATACACAGATACGCAGTATTTT. This sequence encodes CASSLTGKYTDTQYF. Complete variable domain (other parts from reference TRBV7-6 and TRBJ2-3): GAGVSQSPRYKVTKRGQDVALRCDPISGHVSLYWYRQALGQGPEFLTYFNYEAQQDKSGLPNDRFSAERPEGSISTLTIQRTEQRDSAMYRCASSLTGKYTDTQYFGPGTRLTVL.

This clone was detected once. The chain is built from TRBV7-6 and TRBJ2-1; maybe TRBD2 (5 bases). In germline, CDR1 is SGHVS, CDR2 FNYEAQ. V was shortened by 1 base and J by 7 bases, with 14 bases between the two germline ends. The CDR3 contains 15 residues. The CDR3 DNA follows: TGTGCCAGCAGCTTAGAGGTCCGGGATCTGAATGAGCAGTTCTTC. It yields the protein CASSLEVRDLNEQFF.

The chain is built from TRBV21-1 and TRBJ2-7. TRBV21-1 counts as a pseudogene. This CDR3 contains 17 residues. The DNA for the CDR3 is TGTGCCAGCAGCAAAAATCGGGCAGACATTACTTCCCACGAGCAGTACTTC. It is translated as CASSKNRADITSHEQYF.

This clone appeared a few times. V gene TRBV6-1 combines with J gene TRBJ1-6, with no clear D. The CDR3 length is 15 residues. Germline V gene data show CDR1 as MNHNS and CDR2 as SASEGT. With 3 bases removed from V and 6 bases from J, the gap between germline ends came to 12 bases. DNA for the CDR3: TGTGCCAGCAGTGAGCAATACGGATCTAATTCACCCCTCCACTTT. It encodes CASSEQYGSNSPLHF.

This sequence joins TRBV7-8 and TRBJ1-4, with 9 bases lining up with TRBD1. The junction had 12 bases not matched to a gene; V was cut back by 5 bases and J by 8 bases. The length of the CDR3 is 16 residues. From germline, CDR1 is SGHVS and CDR2 FQNEAQ. The CDR3 DNA reads as TGTGCCAGCAGCGCAGACAGGGGGTATCGGGACGAAAAACTGTTTTTT. This codes for CASSADRGYRDEKLFF.

This clone was recorded only once. The CDR3 bases are TGCGCCAGCAGCCAAGAACTCGGCCAGCTTCATAATTCACCCCTCCACTTT. Translating it yields CASSQELGQLHNSPLHF. The gene calls are TRBV4-3 and TRBJ1-6; D uncertain. The CDR3 loop spans 17 amino acids. Per germline, CDR1 LGHNA and CDR2 YSLEER. V was trimmed by 0 bases and J by 5 bases, leaving 14 bases between them.

This chain connects TRBV19 to TRBJ1-5; no firm D call. This CDR3 has 14 residues. V was trimmed by 0 bases and J by 6 bases, leaving 9 bases between them. CDR1 LNHDA and CDR2 SQIVND come from the germline V gene (reference sequence). The CDR3 reads CASSIDSRAQPQHF. As DNA, the CDR3 is TGTGCCAGTAGTATAGATTCGAGGGCTCAGCCCCAGCATTTT.

This clone was seen a single time. The chain employs TRBV28 and TRBJ2-5; 8 bases match TRBD1. Per the germline V gene, CDR1 is MDHEN and CDR2 is SYDVKM. The CDR3 contains 16 residues. Germline trimming cut 5 bases from V and 5 bases from J; bases unmatched to any gene: 13. This CDR3 is CASSRGTGMGLETQYF. The CDR3 DNA is TGTGCCAGCAGTCGGGGGACAGGTATGGGGCTGGAGACCCAGTACTTC.

The chain couples TRBV5-1 to TRBJ2-5; TRBD2 might be the D (6 bases). Trimming took off 4 bases at V and 5 bases at J, with 21 bases between the two ends. The CDR3 is 16 amino acids. Germline lookup yields CDR1 SGHRS and CDR2 YFSETQ. CDR3 bases: TGCGCCAGCAGCCGAACGGGGGAAGTGGGGCTGGAGACCCAGTACTTC. It encodes CASSRTGEVGLETQYF.

This chain connects TRBV19 to TRBJ2-6, with 7 nucleotides matching TRBD1. The CDR3 has 20 amino acids. From germline, CDR1 is LNHDA and CDR2 SQIVND (reference sequence). Trimming took 5 bases from V and 0 from J; bases not matched to a gene: 16. The CDR3 spells CASSGREQGPSVSGANVLTF. The CDR3, as DNA: TGTGCCAGTAGTGGGCGTGAACAGGGGCCCTCCGTCTCTGGGGCCAACGTCCTGACTTTC.

This chain uses TRBV5-4 with TRBJ2-2; D unresolved. CDR3 size: 14 residues. V lost 2 bases to trimming and J lost 6 bases, with 11 bases between them. Germline CDR1 and CDR2: SGHNT and YYREEE (reference sequence). CDR3 loop: CASSFYRPAGELFF. For the CDR3, the DNA is TGTGCCAGCAGCTTCTACCGTCCGGCCGGGGAGCTGTTTTTT.

V usage is TRBV28 and J usage is TRBJ2-7, with D possibly being TRBD1 or TRBD2 (5 bases each). The CDR3 extends over 15 amino acids. The germline V gene has CDR1 MDHEN and CDR2 SYDVKM. The germline V and J ends were trimmed by 6 bases and 2 bases, with 17 bases remaining between them. The CDR3 is CASSSAGTAAYEQYF. DNA of the CDR3: TGTGCCAGCAGCTCCGCCGGGACGGCAGCCTACGAGCAGTACTTC.

Remarks on this clone: The sample contains more than one DNA sequence encoding this CDR3. The rearrangement joins TRBV6-5 to TRBJ1-1; possibly TRBD1 for D (5 bases). Germline V gives CDR1 MNHEY, CDR2 SVGAGI. V lost 3 bases, J lost 1 base, and 6 bases lay in between. The CDR3 extends over 13 amino acids. Here the CDR3 DNA reads TGTGCCAGCAGTTATGGGGGGAACACTGAAGCTTTCTTT. Protein product: CASSYGGNTEAFF.

V and J are TRBV5-4 and TRBJ2-3, with unresolved D. The CDR3 loop spans 12 amino acids. Deletions cut 4 bases from V and 3 bases from J, with 6 bases between. The V gene's germline CDR1 is SGHNT and CDR2 YYREEE (reference sequence). The DNA for the CDR3 is TGTGCCAGCAGCATAGGAACAGATACGCAGTATTTT. Residues: CASSIGTDTQYF.

The rearrangement uses TRBV28 and TRBJ1-5; 7 nucleotides agree with TRBD1. This CDR3 is built from 15 residues. V shed 3 bases, J shed 5 bases, and the junction held 7 bases outside the gene matches. The germline V gene has CDR1 MDHEN and CDR2 SYDVKM. The CDR3 loop reads CASSFITRGDQPQHF. The CDR3 DNA reads TGTGCCAGCAGTTTTATTACCAGGGGGGATCAGCCCCAGCATTTT.

This chain connects TRBV5-1 to TRBJ1-5; D gene unclear. Germline loops: CDR1 SGHRS, CDR2 YFSETQ. The CDR3 runs 15 residues. The V gene lost 1 base and the J gene lost 5 bases, with 13 bases spanning the gap. The CDR3 reads CASSLSGIEYQPQHF. CDR3 coding DNA: TGCGCCAGCAGCTTGTCGGGGATTGAGTATCAGCCCCAGCATTTT.

This chain joins TRBV18 and TRBJ1-3; D remains unclear. The V end was cut by 1 base, the J end by 0 bases, with 16 bases between. The germline V gene encodes CDR1 KGHSH and CDR2 LQKENI. This CDR3 contains 18 residues. CDR3 loop: CASSPQGADRFSGNTIYF. The CDR3 nucleotides read TGTGCCAGCTCACCACAAGGAGCCGATCGATTCTCTGGAAACACCATATATTTT. Full variable domain (outside the CDR3, taken from reference TRBV18 and TRBJ1-3): NAGVMQNPRHLVRRRGQEARLRCSPMKGHSHVYWYRQLPEEGLKFMVYLQKENIIDESGMPKERFSAEFPKEGPSILRIQQVVRGDSAAYFCASSPQGADRFSGNTIYFGEGSWLTVV.

This clone has a handful of counts. The V gene is TRBV9, the J gene TRBJ2-7, with D tentatively TRBD1 or TRBD2 (5 bases each). CDR1 and CDR2 from the germline V gene are SGDLS and YYNGEE. The CDR3 loop spans 13 amino acids. Trimming shortened V by 4 bases and J by 3 bases, and 11 bases separated the two germline ends. The CDR3 sequence is CASSLGRSYEQYF. In nucleotides, the CDR3 is TGTGCCAGCAGCCTGGGACGGAGCTACGAGCAGTACTTC.

This chain connects TRBV5-1 to TRBJ2-5, with D perhaps TRBD1 or TRBD2 (7 bases each). Trimming shortened V by 2 bases and J by 2 bases, and 13 bases separated the two germline ends. This CDR3 has 15 residues. The V gene's germline CDR1 is SGHRS and CDR2 YFSETQ. Written as DNA, the CDR3 is TGCGCCAGCAGCTTCGGCAGGGGGGGACAAGAGACCCAGTACTTC. It encodes CASSFGRGGQETQYF.

This sequence joins TRBV9 and TRBJ2-6, with D unclear. This CDR3 has 17 residues. Germline loops: CDR1 SGDLS, CDR2 YYNGEE. The V gene lost 4 bases and the J gene lost 0 bases, with 14 bases spanning the gap. The CDR3 nucleotides read TGTGCCAGCAGCAACCGGGCCCCCGGCTCTGGGGCCAACGTCCTGACTTTC. Translated: CASSNRAPGSGANVLTF.

The rearrangement uses TRBV19 and TRBJ2-5; D is uncertain. The CDR3 is made up of 14 amino acids. The V end was cut by 7 bases, the J end by 7 bases, with 19 bases between. CDR1 is LNHDA and CDR2 is SQIVND in the germline V gene (reference sequence). Here the CDR3 DNA reads TGTGCCAGTAACCCCGACCCGGGCGGTGTGACCCAGTACTTC. This sequence encodes CASNPDPGGVTQYF.

CDR3 in amino acids: CAISQRFQGDTEAFF. The DNA for the CDR3 is TGTGCCATCAGCCAAAGGTTCCAAGGGGACACTGAAGCTTTCTTT. The gene calls are TRBV10-3 and TRBJ1-1, with D perhaps TRBD1 (5 bases). The V and J ends lost 6 bases and 3 bases respectively, with 17 bases between them. The CDR3 runs 15 residues. Germline assignment: CDR1 ENHRY and CDR2 SYGVKD.

This chain joins TRBV24-1 and TRBJ1-1; D possibly corresponds to TRBD1 (5 bases). Trimming took 4 bases from V and 2 from J, leaving 10 bases between them. From germline, CDR1 is KGHDR and CDR2 SFDVKD. The CDR3 is 14 residues long. The DNA of the CDR3 is TGTGCCACCAGTGAGGGGGGGGGAAACACTGAAGCTTTCTTT. It codes for CATSEGGGNTEAFF.